These T cell receptor beta chains were read from a single sample in a study of blood T cell repertoires in COVID-19. Assay used: immunoSEQ multiplex PCR; TCRdb lists only in-frame clones, some missing. This table holds under 300,000 clones, 86% found once. Sequenced sample: peripheral blood. Receptors originate from a man in his sixties with acute or convalescent COVID-19. CDR3s include the opening cysteine and the closing phenylalanine or tryptophan. The D gene is left open where the match is weak. Rows may omit the clone size; those that give it use once, few, many or a size class.

>.|TRBV4-3|TRBJ1-6|.
TGCGCCAGCAGCCAAGATACGGTGCCACCCCTCCACTTT
CASSQDTVPPLHF
>.|TRBV28|TRBJ2-1|.
TGTGCCAGCAGTTTTAACTTAGCGGCCCCCTCCTACAATGAGCAGTTCTTC
CASSFNLAAPSYNEQFF
>.|TRBV28|TRBJ1-2|.
TGTGCCAGCAGTGTCCTACAGGAGAACTATGGCTACACCTTC
CASSVLQENYGYTF
>.|TRBV28|TRBJ2-7|.
TGTGCCAGCAGTTACCAGGGTGCCTACGAGCAGTACTTC
CASSYQGAYEQYF
>.|TRBV2|TRBJ2-2|.
TGTGCCAGCAGGACACAGGGTTGGACCGGGGAGCTGTTTTTT
CASRTQGWTGELFF
>.|TRBV6-6|TRBJ1-5|.
.
CASSSSDRGGQPQHF
>once|TRBV19|TRBJ1-5|TRBD1
TGTGCCAGTAACTCAGGGACAGGGGGAGGGCAGCCCCAGCATTTT
CASNSGTGGGQPQHF
>.|TRBV28|TRBJ1-4|TRBD1
TGTGCCACCACTACAGGGGGTACTAATGAAAAACTGTTTTTT
CATTTGGTNEKLFF
>.|TRBV7-7|TRBJ2-1|.
TGTGCTAGCAGCCTAGCGCGGGGGCCCGCGGGTGAGCAGTTCTTC
CASSLARGPAGEQFF
>many|TRBV6-5|TRBJ1-3|.
TGTGCCAGCAGTCCTACAGCTACCTCTGGAAACACCATATATTTT
CASSPTATSGNTIYF
>.|TRBV28|TRBJ2-7|TRBD1
TGTGCCAGCAGTTCCGACGGGACAGGGGGTTACTACGAGCAGTACTTC
CASSSDGTGGYYEQYF
>.|TRBV28|TRBJ1-1|.
TGTGCCAGCAGTTTATACGGCAGCAAGGGGACTGAAGCTTTCTTT
CASSLYGSKGTEAFF
>.|TRBV19|TRBJ2-7|TRBD1
TGTGCCAGCGAAAACAGGGGCGAGCAGTACTTC
CASENRGEQYF
>once|TRBV9|TRBJ2-1|TRBD2
TGTGCCAGCAGCTCCCGGGACTACCCTAACAATGAGCAGTTCTTC
CASSSRDYPNNEQFF
>.|TRBV27|TRBJ2-7|.
TGTGCCAGCAGGTCTAGCGACTCCTACGAGCAGTACTTC
CASRSSDSYEQYF
>.|TRBV2|TRBJ1-1|TRBD1
TGTGCCAGCAGTTTGGACCAGACAGGGAAGACTGAAGCTTTCTTT
CASSLDQTGKTEAFF
>.|TRBV7-2|TRBJ2-7|.
TGTGCCAGCAGCTTGGGGTCCGGAGGCTCCTACGAGCAGTACTTC
CASSLGSGGSYEQYF
>.|TRBV7-2|TRBJ2-1|.
TGTGCCAGCAGCTCCGGGATCTACAATGAGCAGTTCTTC
CASSSGIYNEQFF
>.|TRBV5-1|TRBJ1-6|.
TGCGCCAGCAGCTTAGAGGCCCCCTCCTATAATTCACCCCTCCACTTT
CASSLEAPSYNSPLHF
>once|TRBV7-2|TRBJ1-4|.
TGTGCCAGCAGCCTTGGGGCGCTTGCAACTAATGAAAAACTGTTTTTT
CASSLGALATNEKLFF
>few|TRBV6-1|TRBJ1-5|TRBD1
TGTGCCAGCAGTGAACCCAGACAGGGCAACAATCAGCCCCAGCATTTT
CASSEPRQGNNQPQHF
>.|TRBV28|TRBJ2-5|.
TGTGCCAGCAGTTTAGGAGGGCCAGAGGTGGGGGAGACCCAGTACTTC
CASSLGGPEVGETQYF
>.|TRBV19|TRBJ2-2|.
TGTGCCAGTAGTAATAAAGTGGTCCCGGGGTCGGGCGGGGAGCTGTTTTTT
CASSNKVVPGSGGELFF
>.|TRBV5-6|TRBJ2-7|TRBD1
TGTGCCAGCAGCTGGCCGGCAGGGGGATACTCCGAGCAGTACTTC
CASSWPAGGYSEQYF
>.|TRBV6-5|TRBJ2-7|TRBD2
TGTGCCAGCAGTCCAACTAGCGGGAGGCGTGAGCAGTACTTC
CASSPTSGRREQYF
>.|TRBV4-1|TRBJ2-6|TRBD2
TGCGCCAGCAGCCAAGAGGGGGGACTAGGGGCCAACGTCCTGACTTTC
CASSQEGGLGANVLTF
>.|TRBV7-9|TRBJ1-1|.
TGTGCCAGCAGCCTTCCCCACGGGAACACTGAAGCTTTCTTT
CASSLPHGNTEAFF
>.|TRBV6-2/TRBV6-3|TRBJ2-7|TRBD2
TGTGCCAGCAGCCAACTACTAGCGGGAGTCGGAGAGCAGTACTTC
CASSQLLAGVGEQYF
>.|TRBV13|TRBJ2-1|.
TGTGCCAGCAGCTCAGCACGTAGCGGAGGCTCCTACAATGAGCAGTTCTTC
CASSSARSGGSYNEQFF
>.|TRBV18|TRBJ2-7|TRBD1
TGTGCCAGCTCTCCCGGGACAGGGTCCTACGAGCAGTACTTC
CASSPGTGSYEQYF
>.|TRBV15|TRBJ2-7|.
TGTGCCACCAGCAGAGACAGGTCATCCTACGAGCAGTACTTC
CATSRDRSSYEQYF
>many|TRBV7-9|TRBJ2-5|TRBD1
TGTGCCAGCAGCTACATTGGACAGGGACAAGAGACCCAGTACTTC
CASSYIGQGQETQYF
>.|TRBV14|TRBJ2-1|.
TGTGCCAGCAGCCCGACGTCCGGACTTTACAATGAGCAGTTCTTC
CASSPTSGLYNEQFF
>.|TRBV5-4|TRBJ1-4|TRBD1
TGTGCCAGCAGCTGGAGACAGGGTGGTAATGAAAAACTGTTTTTT
CASSWRQGGNEKLFF
>.|TRBV3-1/TRBV3-2|TRBJ2-2|TRBD2
TGTGCCAGCAGCCAAGAAGCGGGGAAAACCGGGGAGCTGTTTTTT
CASSQEAGKTGELFF
>.|TRBV28|TRBJ1-2|.
TGTGCCAGCAGTCCTGGGGACAACAACTATGGCTACACCTTC
CASSPGDNNYGYTF
>.|TRBV15|TRBJ2-1|.
TGTGCCACCAGCAGAGATCTTGGAGGGTCCTACAATGAGCAGTTCTTC
CATSRDLGGSYNEQFF
>few|TRBV9|TRBJ2-3|.
TGTGCCAGCAGCGTAGGACTCCAAGCTAGCACAGATACGCAGTATTTT
CASSVGLQASTDTQYF
>.|TRBV11-2|TRBJ2-1|TRBD2
TGTGCCAGCAGCTTTTACCGAGCGGGAGGAACCTACAATGAGCAGTTCTTC
CASSFYRAGGTYNEQFF
>.|TRBV5-1|TRBJ2-3|.
TGCGCCAGCAGCTTGGGGGGACTTATCCGCTCCACAGATACGCAGTATTTT
CASSLGGLIRSTDTQYF
>.|TRBV7-2|TRBJ2-3|.
TGTGCCAGCAGCTGGGGGGGCAGTAAAGATACGCAGTATTTT
CASSWGGSKDTQYF
>.|TRBV19|TRBJ2-4|.
TGTGCCAGTAGTATAACCCTTGTAGCAGTAGCCAAAAACATTCAGTACTTC
CASSITLVAVAKNIQYF
>few|TRBV19|TRBJ2-3|.
TGTGCCAGTAGTAAGCGGCTCGATCCTAGCACAGATACGCAGTATTTT
CASSKRLDPSTDTQYF
>.|TRBV7-2|TRBJ1-1|.
TGTGCCAGCAGCTCCCTGAGGGAGGGTGAAGCTTTCTTT
CASSSLREGEAFF
>.|TRBV11-2|TRBJ1-1|.
TGTGCCAGCAGCTTGATTAAGGGGACACCATGGCCTGAAGCTTTCTTT
CASSLIKGTPWPEAFF
>.|TRBV15|TRBJ2-2|.
TGTGCCACCAGCTTTTTTAGGGGTCCGAACACCGGGGAGCTGTTTTTT
CATSFFRGPNTGELFF
>.|TRBV12-3/TRBV12-4|TRBJ1-3|.
TGTGCCAGCAGCCGTAGTGGAAACACCATATATTTT
CASSRSGNTIYF
>.|TRBV6-5|TRBJ1-1|TRBD1
TGTGCCAGCAGTTCCAGGGGGACGCGTGCGGTTACGGAAGCTTTCTTT
CASSSRGTRAVTEAFF
>.|TRBV20-1|TRBJ1-3|.
TGCAGTGCTTCCTTCGGAAACACCATATATTTT
CSASFGNTIYF
>once|TRBV10-3|TRBJ1-2|.
TGTGCCATCAGTGAAGAGGGACTCTATGGCTACACCTTC
CAISEEGLYGYTF
>once|TRBV5-1|TRBJ1-2|.
TGCGCCAGCAGCCCTGCCTTGGGGGCGCAGGGCTACACCTTC
CASSPALGAQGYTF
>.|TRBV7-3|TRBJ2-1|.
TGTGCCAGCAGCTTACAGCGTCTAGCGTATAATGAGCAGTTCTTC
CASSLQRLAYNEQFF
>.|TRBV9|TRBJ2-2|.
TGTGCCAGCAGCGTAGACACAATGAACACCGGGGAGCTGTTTTTT
CASSVDTMNTGELFF
>.|TRBV18|TRBJ2-2|TRBD1
TGTGCCAGCTCCCCGGGACAGGGCACCGGGGAGCTGTTTTTT
CASSPGQGTGELFF
>.|TRBV3-1/TRBV3-2|TRBJ1-1|.
TGTGCCAGCAGCCAAGTGTACAGATTGGACACTGAAGCTTTCTTT
CASSQVYRLDTEAFF
>.|TRBV5-6|TRBJ2-7|.
TGTGCCAGCGGAACCTCGGGCAGGGGCCGGGCGGGAGCTAAGTACGAGCAGTACTTC
CASGTSGRGRAGAKYEQYF
>.|TRBV7-3|TRBJ2-7|TRBD1
TGTGCCAGCAGCCCGGACAGGGGGTCGTCCGAGCAGTACTTC
CASSPDRGSSEQYF
>.|TRBV11-2|TRBJ2-7|TRBD2
TGTGCCAGCAGCTCGGGACTATCTTCCAGTGGGGAGCAGTACTTC
CASSSGLSSSGEQYF
>few|TRBV28|TRBJ1-1|.
TGTGCCAGCAGAGAGGGACACCTGAACACTGAAGCTTTCTTT
CASREGHLNTEAFF
>.|TRBV19|TRBJ2-7|TRBD2
TGTGCCAGTAGTACCAGGCCGGGACTAGCGGGACCGCCCTACGAGCAGTACTTC
CASSTRPGLAGPPYEQYF